The T cell receptor beta chain under discussion was sequenced for a study of a mutant IDH1 vaccine in newly diagnosed glioma. Trimming left V 0 bases short and J 0 bases short, with 3 bases between. CDR3 length equals 13 residues. CDR1 and CDR2 (germline): SGHTA, FQGNSA. Sample time point: week 47, end of study. Vaccination comprised doses that each held 300 ug of mutant IDH1 20-mer peptide, plus topical imiquimod. Profiled with immunoSEQ multiplex PCR; TCRdb holds only in-frame clones, not every one. The sample lists fewer than 85,000 clones, roughly 77% occurring once. Worth noting for this clone: Its antigen is currently unknown.

The sequenced sample was PBMCs, obtained from a glioma patient whose treatment included an IDH1 peptide vaccine. J is TRBJ2-7 and V is TRBV7-2; D gene ambiguous. The receptor comes from a man aged 40-49 years with glioma. This CDR3 reads CASSLASSYEQYF. The CDR3 DNA sequence: TGTGCCAGCAGCTTAGCCAGCTCCTACGAGCAGTACTTC.